One and the same sample provided the 20 T cell receptor beta chains below, sequenced in a study of Ad26.COV2.S vaccination and SARS-CoV-2 variants. Profiling relied on immunoSEQ multiplex PCR, and the TCRdb table lists in-frame clones only, not all of them. The data hold 350,000 to 450,000 clones, with 92% observed a single time. As to treatment: about 20 received Ad26.COV2.S at low or high dose, single or two shots; roughly five received placebo; per-sample allocation not given. The study sampled participants on day 63 after the first vaccine or placebo injection. The sample consisted of peripheral blood, taken in a trial of Ad26.COV2.S vaccine versus placebo. These receptors were taken from a person aged 18-60 years who received the Ad26.COV2.S COVID-19 vaccine or a placebo.

The chain couples TRBV28 to TRBJ2-7, with D possibly matching TRBD2 (6 bases). In germline, CDR1 is MDHEN, CDR2 SYDVKM. Trimming stripped 6 bases from V and 4 bases from J, with 10 bases between. The CDR3 has 12 amino acids. The CDR3, as DNA: TGTGCCAGCAGCCTGGCGGGGTACGAGCAGTACTTC. This codes for CASSLAGYEQYF.

The CDR3 is CATSGQSNQPQHF. The CDR3 region has the DNA TGTGCCACTTCGGGACAAAGCAATCAGCCCCAGCATTTT. This chain connects TRBV7-2 to TRBJ1-5; tentatively, D is TRBD1 (6 bases). Germline V CDR1 and CDR2: SGHTA, FQGNSA. Trimming cost V 10 bases and J 1 base, with 11 bases left between them. This CDR3 region has 13 residues. The full variable domain, rest sourced from reference TRBV7-2 and TRBJ1-5, is GAGVSQSPSNKVTEKGKDVELRCDPISGHTALYWYRQSLGQGLEFLIYFQGNSAPDKSGLPSDRFSAERTGGSVSTLTIQRTQQEDSAVYLCATSGQSNQPQHFGDGTRLSIL.

This clone was seen just once. The chain joins TRBV19 to TRBJ2-2, with D unresolved. Deletions cut 6 bases from V and 0 bases from J, with 8 bases between. The CDR3 covers 14 residues. Germline-derived CDR1 and CDR2 are LNHDA and SQIVND (reference sequence). CDR3 sequence: CASRALTNTGELFF. In nucleotides, the CDR3 is TGTGCCAGTAGAGCCCTAACGAACACCGGGGAGCTGTTTTTT.

The V gene is TRBV7-2, the J gene TRBJ2-5; 11 bases line up with TRBD2. This CDR3 contains 16 residues. V lost 0 bases and J lost 2; bases outside the gene matches: 2. Germline V gene data show CDR1 as SGHTA and CDR2 as FQGNSA. Here the CDR3 reads CASSLAGTSGQETQYF. CDR3 nucleotides: TGTGCCAGCAGCTTAGCAGGGACTAGCGGACAAGAGACCCAGTACTTC.

This chain links TRBV4-3 with TRBJ1-5, with TRBD1 matching 10 bases. The V segment lost 2 bases and the J segment 4 bases; nucleotides outside the gene matches: 11. The length of the CDR3 is 18 residues. Per the germline V gene, CDR1 is LGHNA and CDR2 is YSLEER. CDR3: CASSQRTGRQGANQPQHF. CDR3 DNA sequence: TGCGCCAGCAGCCAACGAACGGGCCGACAGGGGGCGAATCAGCCCCAGCATTTT.

This chain links TRBV6-6 with TRBJ2-5, with D perhaps TRBD2 (6 bases). CDR1 is MNHNY, CDR2 SVGAGI, per germline (reference sequence). V was cut by 7 bases and J by 2 bases, with 11 bases left in between. This CDR3 contains 13 residues. CDR3 sequence: CASTRDLQETQYF. CDR3 DNA: TGTGCCAGCACCCGGGACTTACAAGAGACCCAGTACTTC.

This clone was recorded once. The rearrangement joins TRBV28 to TRBJ1-5; D is undetermined. Trimming left V 6 bases short and J 3 bases short, with 18 bases between. The germline CDR1 and CDR2 sequences are MDHEN and SYDVKM. The CDR3 is 16 residues long. The CDR3 DNA follows: TGTGCCAGCAGCCAACCTCTTCCGGGTAACAATCAGCCCCAGCATTTT. The encoded protein is CASSQPLPGNNQPQHF.

This chain connects TRBV30 to TRBJ1-3; unclear D gene. V was shortened by 0 bases and J by 7 bases, with 10 bases between the two germline ends. The CDR3 runs to 13 residues. The germline V gene has CDR1 GTSNPN and CDR2 SVGIG (reference sequence). The CDR3 DNA is TGTGCCTGGAGTGTAAGGGCTACGAACACCATATATTTT. This codes for CAWSVRATNTIYF.

This clone was seen a single time. The V call is TRBV6-2 or TRBV6-3, the J call TRBJ2-2, with no clear D. Trimming left V 0 bases short and J 1 base short, with 6 bases between. The CDR3 sequence is 15 residues long. Per the germline V gene, CDR1 is MNHEY and CDR2 is SVGEGT. CDR3 residues: CASSYSSVNTGELFF. The DNA for the CDR3 is TGTGCCAGCAGTTACTCATCTGTGAACACCGGGGAGCTGTTTTTT.

For the CDR3, the DNA is TGCAGCGTCCTCAGGGGCGCCTACAATGAGCAGTTCTTC. Its protein is CSVLRGAYNEQFF. The rearrangement joins TRBV29-1 to TRBJ2-1; D is perhaps TRBD1 (6 bases). The germline V and J ends were trimmed by 6 bases and 2 bases, with 11 bases remaining between them. Germline V gene data show CDR1 as SQVTM and CDR2 as ANQGSEA. The CDR3 is 13 amino acids.

The chain is built from TRBV19 and TRBJ1-5, with no clear D. This CDR3 has 15 amino acids. Germline V gene sequence: CDR1 LNHDA, CDR2 SQIVND (reference sequence). Trimming took off 4 bases at V and 0 bases at J, with 10 bases between the two ends. CDR3 in amino acids: CASSTQLGSNQPQHF. The CDR3 DNA is TGTGCCAGTAGTACCCAACTGGGTAGCAATCAGCCCCAGCATTTT.

The gene calls are TRBV27 and TRBJ1-2; D unresolved. This CDR3 is built from 13 residues. Germline assignment: CDR1 MNHEY and CDR2 SMNVEV (reference sequence). Trimming stripped 6 bases from V and 4 bases from J, with 12 bases between. CDR3 loop: CASRASRGYGYTF. CDR3 in DNA: TGTGCCAGCAGGGCCAGCCGTGGCTATGGCTACACCTTC.

The chain joins TRBV5-1 to TRBJ2-5; D possibly corresponds to TRBD2 (5 bases). CDR1 is SGHRS and CDR2 is YFSETQ in the germline V gene. V lost 4 bases to trimming and J lost 3 bases, with 10 bases between them. The CDR3 has 13 amino acids. In DNA, the CDR3 is TGCGCCAGCAGCCCGACACTAGAAGAGACCCAGTACTTC. Encoded protein: CASSPTLEETQYF.

The gene calls are TRBV5-1 and TRBJ2-1; 15 nucleotides align to TRBD2. Per the germline V gene, CDR1 is SGHRS and CDR2 is YFSETQ. The length of the CDR3 is 19 residues. V gave up 0 bases and J gave up 5 bases; unmatched junction bases: 9. CDR3 in DNA: TGCGCCAGCAGCTTGGGAGAGGGGACTAGCGGGGGGTGGGACAATGAGCAGTTCTTC. Encoded protein: CASSLGEGTSGGWDNEQFF.

The V and J genes are TRBV6-4 and TRBJ2-1; TRBD1 aligns across 9 bases. Germline lookup yields CDR1 MRHNA and CDR2 SNTAGT. Trimming removed 3 bases from V and 10 bases from J; junction bases left unmatched: 10. The CDR3 covers 15 residues. CDR3: CASSDIGTGTLEQFF. The CDR3 DNA reads TGTGCCAGCAGTGATATCGGGACAGGGACCTTGGAGCAGTTCTTC.

This rearrangement joins TRBV5-6 to TRBJ2-7, with D possibly TRBD2 on 6 matching bases. CDR1 and CDR2 (germline): SGHDT, YYEEEE. The CDR3 has 17 residues. V was trimmed by 0 bases and J by 7 bases, leaving 23 bases between them. The CDR3 reads CASSLAAGLRRGGEQYF. The CDR3 DNA follows: TGTGCCAGCAGCTTGGCCGCCGGGCTACGGCGGGGTGGTGAGCAGTACTTC.

This clone was seen a single time. V usage is TRBV11-2 and J usage is TRBJ2-2, with 9 bases fitting TRBD1. Germline V lookup: CDR1 SGHAT, CDR2 FQNNGV. This CDR3 has 15 residues. J was trimmed by 3 bases and V by 4 bases; bases with no gene match: 3. The CDR3 region is CASSWGQGHTGELFF. The CDR3 nucleotides are TGTGCCAGCAGCTGGGGACAGGGACACACCGGGGAGCTGTTTTTT.

This clone showed up just once. The chain carries TRBV6-5 and TRBJ1-1; 7 nucleotides match TRBD1. The CDR3 runs 14 residues. Per the germline V gene, CDR1 is MNHEY and CDR2 is SVGAGI. V gave up 4 bases and J gave up 4 bases; unmatched junction bases: 6. CDR3 nucleotides: TGTGCCAGCAGTTGGACACAGGGGATCACTGAAGCTTTCTTT. Protein sequence: CASSWTQGITEAFF.

V is TRBV5-1 and J is TRBJ2-3, with a tentative D call TRBD1 (5 bases). There are 12 residues in the CDR3. Per the germline V gene, CDR1 is SGHRS and CDR2 is YFSETQ. V was shortened by 5 bases and J by 4 bases, with 8 bases between the two germline ends. The CDR3, as DNA: TGCGCCAGCAGGGGGCGCGCAGATACGCAGTATTTT. This encodes CASRGRADTQYF.

The chain couples TRBV7-8 to TRBJ1-1; 8 bases line up with TRBD1. The CDR3 covers 15 residues. The V and J ends lost 5 bases and 5 bases, in that order; junction bases with no gene match: 10. CDR1 SGHVS and CDR2 FQNEAQ come from the germline V gene. The CDR3 DNA sequence: TGTGCCAGCAGCGAAGACAGGGGAATGCGGACTGAAGCTTTCTTT. Protein: CASSEDRGMRTEAFF. The full variable domain, its missing parts supplied by reference TRBV7-8 and TRBJ1-1, is GAGVSQSPRYKVAKRGQDVALRCDPISGHVSLFWYQQALGQGPEFLTYFQNEAQLDKSGLPSDRFFAERPEGSVSTLKIQRTQQEDSAVYLCASSEDRGMRTEAFFGQGTRLTVV.